This TCR beta chain originates from a study of blood T cell repertoires in COVID-19. Study-wide context: From T cells, B-cell-depleted T cells, or PBMCs came the material, which was cDNA or gDNA.

Those enrolled, adults aged about 18 to 89 years, came from around 24 US areas. Cohorts were determined from participant-reported clinical history. Per germline, CDR1 MNHEY and CDR2 SMNVEV (reference sequence). V trimming: 5 bases; J trimming: 1 base; junction bases outside the gene matches: 3. The CDR3 has 14 amino acids. Produced via immunoSEQ multiplex PCR; TCRdb's table is partial and in-frame only. The profile covers 450,000 to 600,000 clones, with 87% appearing a single time and under 0.85% taken by the ten largest. Sequencing input: PBMCs or T cells enriched from blood (not recorded which). This TCR came from a woman under 30 who had recovered from COVID-19. V usage is TRBV27 and J usage is TRBJ1-1; the match to TRBD1 covers 8 bases. The CDR3 nucleotides are TGTGCCAGCAGTCTCGACAGGGGGAACACTGAAGCTTTCTTT. Protein sequence: CASSLDRGNTEAFF.